This T cell receptor (beta chain) was recorded in a study of T cell responses to AZD1222 COVID-19 vaccine. The wider study: Second-dose groups at about 4 or about 12 weeks were pooled. Notes on the study in general: Reportedly, nearly half of unique spike TCRs recognized epitopes outside B.1.351/B.1.1.7 mutations. Without day 14 samples, only post-peak T cell repertoires were studied.

As concerns this clone: The antigen is undetermined.

Profiled with immunoSEQ multiplex PCR; TCRdb holds only in-frame clones, not every one. Of 95,000 to 110,000 clones in the sample, about nine tenths were seen once. This clonotype originated in an adult in good health. The material was peripheral blood, obtained on day 0 of AZD1222 vaccination.

The CDR3 spells CASRAHGGITGELFF. In DNA, the CDR3 is TGTGCCAGCAGGGCACACGGGGGAATCACCGGGGAGCTGTTTTTT. V and J are TRBV3-1 (or the pseudogene TRBV3-2) and TRBJ2-2; D is perhaps TRBD2 (6 bases). Trimming took off 6 bases at V and 4 bases at J, with 15 bases between the two ends. This CDR3 contains 15 residues. CDR1 and CDR2 from the germline V gene are LGHDT and YNNKEL (reference sequence).